This TCR beta chain is from a study of cytomegalovirus exposure and HLA in healthy donors (dated by TCRdb to about 2017). For the wider study: An earlier analysis of several hundred of the donors reported 276 Gb of sequence data and around 110 million unique TCR beta sequences obtained from approximately 180 million T cells. Class I and class II HLA loci were covered by the typing at four-digit resolution. The study aimed to test whether cataloging public T cell receptors could reveal signatures of past pathogen exposure. To predict cytomegalovirus infection status, the study brought together high-throughput TCR immunosequencing, statistical association of individual TCRs with disease status, and machine learning. Using immunosequencing, the study profiled T cell repertoires from 666 subjects and related those repertoires to cytomegalovirus serostatus. Of the 300 to 450 genotyped donors, approximately 83% fell in the genetic ancestry cluster associated with self-reported Caucasian donors. A separate validation cohort of approximately 130 different subjects was used in addition to the roughly 620-subject first cohort. Rather than drawing on any new phenotypic data, the later analysis identified candidate immune exposures from TCR beta sequences and the way those sequences occurred across donors. About five DR-DQ haplotypes were treated as single units for association and clustering because of strong linkage in the cohort. An early release that covered around 590 HLA-typed donors contained about 300 gigabases of sequencing data and 85 million to 100 million unique TCR sequences. All discovery cohort repertoires had been generated using a single sequencing platform. The number of typed donors differed by locus: 629-630 for A, B, C, DRB1 and DQB1; some 500 for DQA1; some 590 for DPA1; and some 430 for DPB1. On average, roughly 250,000 unique TCR beta nucleotide sequences were sequenced per donor among 398 genotyped donors of the cohort, with 15% to 20% of those sequences being non-productive. A later analysis re-analyzed previously published TCR beta repertoires from 600 to 850 donors and added high-resolution HLA genotyping to study TCR occurrence patterns. In a later genetic analysis, genome-wide SNP genotypes for about 55% of the 666 donors were used, and that subset was treated as a discovery cohort. Alongside the repertoire data, information on donor age, sex, ethnicity and CMV serostatus was compiled. An earlier analysis of several hundred of the donors applied high-throughput TCR beta sequencing to assess whether each TCR beta V gene segment acted as functional or pseudogenic. Study-wide conclusions, independent of this receptor: When HLA alleles, especially DR and DQ, strongly co-occurred, TCR associations were difficult to assign to individual alleles. According to the authors, the approach could potentially be generalized to other disease states and immunological phenotypes. A later analysis reported that several top co-occurrence clusters appeared linked to parvovirus B19, influenza, CMV and Epstein-Barr virus. In vitro tests confirmed that a few of the cytomegalovirus-associated TCR beta chains recognize cytomegalovirus antigens. The 87-base-pair reads could not distinguish some IMGT-functional V segments, including TRBV6-2 and TRBV6-3, so those segments were excluded. Compared with the 666-donor mean, donors in an Asian-associated ancestry cluster had fewer N-insertions in productive TCRs, according to a later genetic analysis. In an earlier analysis of approximately 590 of the donors, most TCR beta V segments appeared in productive rearrangements about 87% or about 30% of the time, broadly matching IMGT annotations. A later analysis associated around 16,000 TCR beta sequences with specific HLA alleles at a false discovery rate of 0.05. In a later analysis, HLA-associated TCR beta chains showed more clonal expansion and lower generation probabilities than non-associated chains that were equally common. Presence/absence analyses assumed roughly uniform sequencing depth across donors, an assumption that may not hold. Because counts were too low, about 17 rarely observed V segments, including chromosome 9 orphons, were excluded from the earlier analysis of under 650 of the donors. Only TCR beta chains were sequenced in this cohort, and the absence of alpha or paired-chain data limited detectable features. In the study, 150 to 200 TCR beta chains were listed as associated with cytomegalovirus. Correlated functional status among segregating V segments might be attributable to linkage disequilibrium, but an unknown experimental factor could not be ruled out. For the cohort, immune exposure information was limited to CMV serostatus. A later genetic analysis associated a missense DCLRE1C variant with V-gene and J-gene trimming of TCR beta chains, and an independent cohort replicated the association. A further reported finding was that TCR beta sequences accurately predicted the HLA-A and HLA-B alleles for most subjects in the first cohort. Cytomegalovirus status was reported to be diagnosed by the classifier with high specificity and sensitivity in both the original and validation cohorts. A cluster of highly shared sequence variants was judged likely to represent a technical artifact of the sequencing pipeline. Most TCR sequences were observed very rarely across donors, whereas some public TCRs were present in many individuals. According to a later analysis, TCR association rates differed among HLA loci, with DRB1 alleles showing the most associated TCRs and HLA-C alleles showing the fewest. In a later analysis, most CMV-associated TCR beta chains were found to appear HLA-restricted, with HLA associations seemingly driven largely by CMV exposure. Because HLA typing was unavailable for some donors at each locus, only the typed subset was used in association tests.

The cohort was made up of hundreds of healthy bone marrow donors. At the time of sampling, all cohort members were nominally healthy, though unrecorded immune exposures were likely present. The donor was CMV seropositive and belonged to the group of 250 to 300 seropositive cohort members. Each donor provided a peripheral blood sample, and peripheral blood mononuclear cells were used for TCR beta sequencing. The Qiagen DNeasy Blood Extraction Kit was used to extract genomic DNA from the blood cell samples. V is shortened by 5 bases, J by 8 bases, and the region joining them spans 18 bases. The germline V gene (reference sequence) sets CDR1 to MNHEY and CDR2 to SMNVEV. The CDR3, from cysteine to phenylalanine, totals 15 residues. Only the CDR3 portion is preserved as DNA: 45 bases, with reading frame beginning at the first base. The library was obtained by the immunoSEQ multiplex PCR assay. For the multiplex PCR, a mixture combining 60 forward primers for TCR Vbeta segments and 13 reverse primers for TCR Jbeta segments was used. A multiplex PCR assay on genomic DNA amplified the CDR3 region of rearranged TCR beta genes. The amplified TCR beta libraries were sequenced on the Illumina HiSeq System as 87-base-pair reads. Under the source paper's analysis protocol: In a later analysis, some 80 million unique TCR beta chains were counted across the approximately 640 repertoires, and around 10 million of these chains were shared by at least two donors. To remove PCR and sequencing errors, raw reads were error-corrected and collapsed into unique sequences using a nearest-neighbor algorithm that merged closely related sequences. V, D and J gene segments were assigned by aligning CDR3 sequences to IMGT reference sequences. Each retained sequence needed at least a six-nucleotide match to both a V gene segment and a J gene segment. Rearrangements were called productive when the CDR3 lacked stop codons and stayed in frame with V and J; all others were non-productive. CDR3 was defined according to IMGT convention as the region running from the second conserved V-encoded cysteine to the conserved J-encoded phenylalanine. In an earlier analysis of roughly 580 of the donors, sequences lacking an unambiguous match to a single V gene segment were excluded. In an earlier analysis of several hundred of the donors, V segments were called functional above 56.7% productive rearrangements and were called segregating when the between-donor standard deviation exceeded 5%. To diagnose cytomegalovirus status from the catalog of TCR beta chain sequences, a statistical classification framework was built. In a later analysis, TCR nucleotide sequences were compared against IMGT/GENE-DB human TR gene sequences so that V and J genes could be assigned. Using the TCRdist pipeline, a later analysis assigned CDR3 sequences along with most-parsimonious VDJ recombination scenarios. In a later analysis, each TCR beta chain was defined by its CDR3 amino acid sequence together with its V-gene family, and reads lacking a unique V-gene family were excluded. As a way to deal with suspected cross-contamination and a sequencing artifact, a later analysis dropped 450 to 600 nucleotide sequences that were highly shared and had low generation probability. In a later analysis, a clonal expansion index for each public chain was calculated from normalized within-repertoire ranks of inferred template counts. In a later analysis, generation probabilities were computed using a VDJ recombination model fitted to out-of-frame rearrangements, and the results were checked against IGoR. In a later analysis, TCR-TCR, TCR-HLA and TCR-CMV co-occurrence was scored with hypergeometric tests, and a repertoire-size bias correction was applied to TCR pairs. A later analysis estimated false discovery rates by permuting HLA or CMV assignments 20 times. In a later analysis, co-occurring TCRs were grouped with DBSCAN, and TCRdist sequence similarity was added when clustering was performed within HLA-allele-positive subsets. Repertoires with fewer than 30,000 or more than 120,000 public chains, plus five repertoires with anomalous nucleotide sharing, were excluded from co-occurrence clustering. TCRdb's version of the immuneACCESS table is confined to in-frame rearrangements and falls short of the full clone set. An unresolved V gene accounts for under half of the shortfall where checked; the remainder is of unknown origin. The DNA was the basis for D and trimming; V, J and clone size are from that table. Recorded for this sample are approximately 180,000 clones; around 78% of them occurred a single time. The ten largest account for approximately 13% of the sample.

Points on this clone: Its antigen is currently not known. No much larger clone exists at a distance of one base, and base qualities are not known.

The sequence links TRBV27 to TRBJ1-4; TRBD1 is perhaps the D gene, given 6 matching bases. This clonotype was sampled from a woman aged 45-59 years in good health and CMV-seropositive. Sequenced sample: PBMCs. The nucleotides are TGTGCCAGCAGTCCGGACAGTTTGGGCTGGGAAAAACTGTTTTTT. This sequence encodes CASSPDSLGWEKLFF.